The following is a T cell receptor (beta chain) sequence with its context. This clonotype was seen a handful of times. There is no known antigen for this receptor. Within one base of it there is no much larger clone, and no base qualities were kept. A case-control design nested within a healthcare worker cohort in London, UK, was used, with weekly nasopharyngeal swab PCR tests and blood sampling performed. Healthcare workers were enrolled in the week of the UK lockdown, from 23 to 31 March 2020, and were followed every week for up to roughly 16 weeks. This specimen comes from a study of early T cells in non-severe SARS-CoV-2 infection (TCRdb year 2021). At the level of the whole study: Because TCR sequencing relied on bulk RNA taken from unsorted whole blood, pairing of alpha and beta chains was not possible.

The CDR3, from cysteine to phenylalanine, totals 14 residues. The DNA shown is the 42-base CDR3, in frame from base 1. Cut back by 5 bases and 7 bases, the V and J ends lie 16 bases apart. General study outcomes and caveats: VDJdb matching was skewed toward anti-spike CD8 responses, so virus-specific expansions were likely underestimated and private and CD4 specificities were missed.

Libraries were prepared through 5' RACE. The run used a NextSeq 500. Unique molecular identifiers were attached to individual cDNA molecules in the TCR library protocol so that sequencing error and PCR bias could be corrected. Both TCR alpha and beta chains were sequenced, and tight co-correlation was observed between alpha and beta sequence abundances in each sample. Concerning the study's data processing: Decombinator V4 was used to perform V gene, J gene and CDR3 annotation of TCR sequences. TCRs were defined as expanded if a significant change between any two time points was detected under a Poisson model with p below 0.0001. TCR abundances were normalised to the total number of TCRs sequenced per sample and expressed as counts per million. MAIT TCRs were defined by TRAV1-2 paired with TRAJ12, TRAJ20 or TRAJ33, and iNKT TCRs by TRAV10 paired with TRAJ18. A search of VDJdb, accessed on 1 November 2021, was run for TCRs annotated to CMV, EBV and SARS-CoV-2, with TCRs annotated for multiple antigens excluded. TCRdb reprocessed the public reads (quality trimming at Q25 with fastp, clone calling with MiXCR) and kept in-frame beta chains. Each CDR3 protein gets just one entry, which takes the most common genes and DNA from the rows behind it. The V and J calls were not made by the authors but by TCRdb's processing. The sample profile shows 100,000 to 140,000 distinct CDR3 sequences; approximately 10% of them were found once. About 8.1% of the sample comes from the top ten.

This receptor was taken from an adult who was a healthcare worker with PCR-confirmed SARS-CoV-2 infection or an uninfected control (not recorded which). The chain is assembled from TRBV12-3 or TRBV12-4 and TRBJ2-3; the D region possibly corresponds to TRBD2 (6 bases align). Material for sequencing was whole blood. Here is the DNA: TGTGCCAGCAGTCCGAGTCAAGCGGGTTATACGCAGTATTTT. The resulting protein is CASSPSQAGYTQYF.